These T cell receptor beta chains were read from a single sample in a study of CD4 T cells in relation to SARS-CoV-2 and coronaviruses. These receptors have no known antigen. Data came from immunoSEQ multiplex PCR; TCRdb stores just in-frame clones and leaves some out. The repertoire holds about 18,000 clones, with 65% to 80% as singletons. Material for sequencing was CD4+ T cells from PBMCs, cultured in vitro. These receptors were collected from a human donor in good health. The CDR3 runs from the conserved cysteine through the conserved F or W. Fields, in order: J gene, V gene, D gene, clone size, CDR3 protein, CDR3 DNA. D genes are given only for firm matches. Size is omitted from some rows. Given values are once, few, many or a class for expanded clones.

j_call: TRBJ2-2; v_call: TRBV4-1; d_call: NA; clone_size: NA; cdr3_aa: CASSQEGGDYYTGELFF; cdr3_nt: TGCGCCAGCAGCCAAGAAGGGGGGGACTACTACACCGGGGAGCTGTTTTTT
j_call: TRBJ2-7; v_call: TRBV5-4; d_call: TRBD1; clone_size: NA; cdr3_aa: CASRVGQGSNYEQYF; cdr3_nt: TGTGCCAGCAGGGTGGGACAGGGGAGCAACTACGAGCAGTACTTC
j_call: TRBJ2-5; v_call: TRBV27; d_call: TRBD1; clone_size: NA; cdr3_aa: CALSRAGQGSDTSQETQYF; cdr3_nt: TGTGCCCTCTCTAGGGCGGGACAGGGTTCTGACACGAGCCAGGAGACCCAGTACTTC
j_call: TRBJ2-7; v_call: TRBV10-3; d_call: TRBD2; clone_size: NA; cdr3_aa: CAISEAGGLYEQYF; cdr3_nt: TGTGCCATCAGTGAAGCGGGAGGCCTTTACGAGCAGTACTTC
j_call: TRBJ2-7; v_call: TRBV2; d_call: TRBD1; clone_size: NA; cdr3_aa: CASNPGTGDYEQYF; cdr3_nt: TGTGCCAGCAACCCCGGGACAGGTGACTACGAGCAGTACTTC
j_call: TRBJ2-3; v_call: TRBV7-3; d_call: NA; clone_size: NA; cdr3_aa: CASSLSANTDTQYF; cdr3_nt: TGTGCCAGCAGCTTAAGCGCAAACACAGATACGCAGTATTTT
j_call: TRBJ2-1; v_call: TRBV19; d_call: NA; clone_size: once; cdr3_aa: CASSKTVVASNEQFF; cdr3_nt: TGTGCCAGTAGTAAGACAGTGGTGGCTAGCAATGAGCAGTTCTTC
j_call: TRBJ2-2; v_call: TRBV9; d_call: NA; clone_size: NA; cdr3_aa: CASSVAGTPNANTGELFF; cdr3_nt: TGTGCCAGCAGCGTAGCCGGGACGCCAAACGCGAACACCGGGGAGCTGTTTTTT
j_call: TRBJ1-1; v_call: TRBV9; d_call: TRBD1; clone_size: NA; cdr3_aa: CASSRDRAYTEAFF; cdr3_nt: TGTGCCAGCAGCCGGGACAGGGCTTACACTGAAGCTTTCTTT
j_call: TRBJ2-5; v_call: TRBV5-1; d_call: TRBD2; clone_size: NA; cdr3_aa: CASSLGLAGGETQYF; cdr3_nt: TGCGCCAGCAGCTTGGGACTAGCGGGAGGGGAGACCCAGTACTTC
j_call: TRBJ1-1; v_call: TRBV18; d_call: TRBD1; clone_size: NA; cdr3_aa: CASSPPSGGTDTEAFF; cdr3_nt: TGTGCCAGCTCACCACCGTCAGGGGGCACGGACACTGAAGCTTTCTTT
j_call: TRBJ2-2; v_call: TRBV24-1; d_call: TRBD1; clone_size: NA; cdr3_aa: CATSDSGTVHTGELFF; cdr3_nt: TGTGCCACCAGTGACTCCGGGACAGTCCACACCGGGGAGCTGTTTTTT
j_call: TRBJ2-1; v_call: TRBV3-1/TRBV3-2; d_call: TRBD2; clone_size: few; cdr3_aa: CASSLGLAGNNEQFF; cdr3_nt: TGTGCCAGCAGTCTGGGACTAGCGGGAAACAATGAGCAGTTCTTC
j_call: TRBJ2-1; v_call: TRBV13; d_call: NA; clone_size: NA; cdr3_aa: CASSGPGNEQFF; cdr3_nt: TGTGCCAGCAGCGGACCGGGGAATGAGCAGTTCTTC
j_call: TRBJ2-5; v_call: TRBV3-1/TRBV3-2; d_call: NA; clone_size: NA; cdr3_aa: CASSQEGLQETQYF; cdr3_nt: TGTGCCAGCAGCCAAGAGGGGTTACAAGAGACCCAGTACTTC
j_call: TRBJ1-1; v_call: TRBV4-2; d_call: NA; clone_size: once; cdr3_aa: CASSQDSPGGSNTEAFF; cdr3_nt: TGTGCCAGCAGCCAAGATTCGCCTGGGGGCTCGAACACTGAAGCTTTCTTT
j_call: TRBJ2-5; v_call: TRBV18; d_call: NA; clone_size: NA; cdr3_aa: CASSPPGETQYF; cdr3_nt: TGTGCCAGCTCACCACCTGGCGAGACCCAGTACTTC
j_call: TRBJ2-2; v_call: TRBV24-1; d_call: NA; clone_size: NA; cdr3_aa: CATSDSWAGPRTGELFF; cdr3_nt: TGTGCCACCAGTGATTCTTGGGCGGGACCGAGAACCGGGGAGCTGTTTTTT
j_call: TRBJ2-2; v_call: TRBV6-6; d_call: TRBD1; clone_size: NA; cdr3_aa: CASTPRDRVTTGELFF; cdr3_nt: TGTGCCAGCACCCCCCGGGACAGGGTGACCACCGGGGAGCTGTTTTTT
j_call: TRBJ2-7; v_call: TRBV5-1; d_call: TRBD2; clone_size: NA; cdr3_aa: CASSAGTSGFSYEQYF; cdr3_nt: TGCGCCAGCAGCGCCGGGACTAGCGGCTTCTCCTACGAGCAGTACTTC
j_call: TRBJ2-5; v_call: TRBV24-1; d_call: NA; clone_size: NA; cdr3_aa: CATSETAPGAQYF; cdr3_nt: TGTGCCACCAGTGAGACAGCGCCCGGGGCCCAGTACTTC
j_call: TRBJ2-1; v_call: TRBV24-1; d_call: TRBD2; clone_size: NA; cdr3_aa: CATSDPGLGAHEQFF; cdr3_nt: TGTGCCACCAGTGATCCGGGACTAGGAGCCCATGAGCAGTTCTTC
j_call: TRBJ2-2; v_call: TRBV2; d_call: NA; clone_size: few; cdr3_aa: CASSGIQGAGELFF; cdr3_nt: TGTGCCAGCAGTGGGATCCAGGGCGCCGGGGAGCTGTTTTTT
j_call: TRBJ2-1; v_call: TRBV14; d_call: TRBD1; clone_size: NA; cdr3_aa: CASSRTPRTGGAYNEQFF; cdr3_nt: TGTGCCAGCAGCCGAACCCCTCGAACAGGGGGCGCCTACAATGAGCAGTTCTTC
j_call: TRBJ2-7; v_call: TRBV7-8; d_call: NA; clone_size: few; cdr3_aa: CASSRGPGPYEQYF; cdr3_nt: TGTGCCAGCAGCCGGGGTCCTGGTCCCTACGAGCAGTACTTC
j_call: TRBJ2-3; v_call: TRBV5-1; d_call: TRBD1; clone_size: NA; cdr3_aa: CASSFRDSRTDTQYF; cdr3_nt: TGCGCCAGCAGCTTCCGGGACAGCCGCACAGATACGCAGTATTTT
j_call: TRBJ1-6; v_call: TRBV5-6; d_call: NA; clone_size: few; cdr3_aa: CASSPPGISDSPLHF; cdr3_nt: TGTGCCAGCAGCCCGCCCGGGATCAGCGATTCACCCCTCCACTTT
j_call: TRBJ1-6; v_call: TRBV18; d_call: NA; clone_size: NA; cdr3_aa: CASSSQNSPLHF; cdr3_nt: TGTGCCAGCTCATCACAGAATTCACCCCTCCACTTT
j_call: TRBJ1-2; v_call: TRBV10-2; d_call: NA; clone_size: NA; cdr3_aa: CASKRGDYYGYTF; cdr3_nt: TGCGCCAGCAAGAGGGGGGATTACTATGGCTACACCTTC
j_call: TRBJ2-5; v_call: TRBV18; d_call: NA; clone_size: NA; cdr3_aa: CASSPPTRNPETQYF; cdr3_nt: TGTGCCAGCTCACCACCGACCAGGAACCCGGAGACCCAGTACTTC
j_call: TRBJ2-3; v_call: TRBV25-1; d_call: TRBD2; clone_size: NA; cdr3_aa: CASSSLAGYGTDTQYF; cdr3_nt: TGTGCCAGCAGTTCGCTAGCGGGATATGGGACAGATACGCAGTATTTT
j_call: TRBJ2-3; v_call: TRBV19; d_call: NA; clone_size: NA; cdr3_aa: CASKPTGSTDTQYF; cdr3_nt: TGTGCCAGCAAGCCGACAGGTAGCACAGATACGCAGTATTTT
j_call: TRBJ2-3; v_call: TRBV4-2; d_call: NA; clone_size: NA; cdr3_aa: CASSQADTQYF; cdr3_nt: TGTGCCAGCAGCCAAGCAGATACGCAGTATTTT
j_call: TRBJ2-2; v_call: TRBV12-3/TRBV12-4; d_call: NA; clone_size: few; cdr3_aa: CASKGGTGELFF; cdr3_nt: TGTGCCAGCAAGGGGGGGACCGGGGAGCTGTTTTTT